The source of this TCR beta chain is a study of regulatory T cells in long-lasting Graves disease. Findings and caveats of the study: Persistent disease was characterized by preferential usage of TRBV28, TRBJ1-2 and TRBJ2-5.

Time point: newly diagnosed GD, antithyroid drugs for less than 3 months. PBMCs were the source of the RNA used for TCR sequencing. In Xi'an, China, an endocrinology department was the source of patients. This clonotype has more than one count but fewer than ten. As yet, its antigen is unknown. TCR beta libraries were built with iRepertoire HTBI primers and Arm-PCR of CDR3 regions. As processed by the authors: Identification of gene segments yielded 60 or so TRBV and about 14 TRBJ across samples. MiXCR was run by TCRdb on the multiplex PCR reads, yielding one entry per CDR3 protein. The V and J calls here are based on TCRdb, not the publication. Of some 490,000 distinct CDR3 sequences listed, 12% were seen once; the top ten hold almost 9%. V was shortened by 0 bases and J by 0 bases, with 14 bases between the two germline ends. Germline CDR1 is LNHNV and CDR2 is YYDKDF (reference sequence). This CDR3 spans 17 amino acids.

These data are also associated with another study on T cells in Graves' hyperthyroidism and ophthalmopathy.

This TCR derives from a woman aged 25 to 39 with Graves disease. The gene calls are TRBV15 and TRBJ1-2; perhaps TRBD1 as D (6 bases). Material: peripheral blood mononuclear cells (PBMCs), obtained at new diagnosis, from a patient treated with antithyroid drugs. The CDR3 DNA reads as TGTGCCACCAGCAGAGAAAGGGGGGAGTTTCCTAACTATGGCTACACCTTC. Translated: CATSRERGEFPNYGYTF.